This is a list of T cell receptor beta chains from one sample in a study of vaccination effects on CD4 cells after COVID-19. Their antigen targets remain unknown. Profiling relied on immunoSEQ multiplex PCR, and the TCRdb table lists in-frame clones only, not all of them. The data hold more than 30,000 clones, with 65% to 80% observed a single time. The material was CD4+ T cells from PBMCs cultured without peptide, obtained before COVID-19 vaccination. These receptors all come from a human donor who received a COVID-19 vaccine. The conserved cysteine and the conserved F or W are not part of the CDR3 here. Fields, in order: V gene, J gene, CDR3 protein.

>TRBV9|TRBJ1-1
ASSANGGRGTEAF
>TRBV12-3/TRBV12-4|TRBJ1-1
ASSYRGRDEAF
>TRBV5-1|TRBJ2-3
ASYKSSTDTQY
>TRBV9|TRBJ1-2
ASSVSGSTPNYGYT
>TRBV19|TRBJ1-6
ASSPRQGDNSPLH
>TRBV7-2|TRBJ2-1
ASSSANEQF
>TRBV18|TRBJ2-5
ASSLSEGLAWTQY
>TRBV6-5|TRBJ2-3
ASSYSWRADTQY
>TRBV6-1|TRBJ2-7
ASSEGGALSYEQY
>TRBV28|TRBJ2-3
ASSPTRQGAPTDTQY
>TRBV5-1|TRBJ2-5
ASSLDSSQETQY
>TRBV7-9|TRBJ1-5
ASSLTGNEPQH
>TRBV5-1|TRBJ1-2
ASSPIQGGGYT
>TRBV6-5|TRBJ1-1
ASSAQVGTEAF
>TRBV18|TRBJ2-7
ASSPVTGTGGH
>TRBV19|TRBJ1-4
ASSTLDRGREKLF
>TRBV4-2|TRBJ1-2
ASSQDSGGRGYT
>TRBV28|TRBJ1-6
ASRGQGTPNSPLH
>TRBV6-4|TRBJ2-6
ASSDSILSVTGIDGANVLT
>TRBV4-1|TRBJ1-3
ASSQDPARAGNTIY
>TRBV19|TRBJ1-3
ASVLKEGGNTIY
>TRBV28|TRBJ1-6
ASSLRSSYNSPLH
>TRBV7-2|TRBJ1-5
ASSLGQGAQPQH
>TRBV14|TRBJ1-1
ASSQPGRNTEAF
>TRBV29-1|TRBJ1-3
SATQSSGNTIY
>TRBV27|TRBJ1-1
ASSPGGSGTEAF
>TRBV4-1|TRBJ2-5
ASSRPINSGTGSWETQY
>TRBV3-1/TRBV3-2|TRBJ2-1
ASGASGSGYNEQF
>TRBV20-1|TRBJ2-3
SASAARLAGTDTQY
>TRBV12-3/TRBV12-4|TRBJ1-4
ASSSSGPEKLF
>TRBV12-3/TRBV12-4|TRBJ1-2
ASTEGVGQGYT
>TRBV5-4|TRBJ2-7
ASSLDTTYEQY
>TRBV6-2/TRBV6-3|TRBJ1-1
ASSYSRTLWTEAF
>TRBV6-5|TRBJ2-5
ASRLQETQY
>TRBV6-1|TRBJ1-2
ASREGDYGYT
>TRBV2|TRBJ1-6
ASSEARGNYNSPLH
>TRBV9|TRBJ2-1
ASSVGGGILDEQF
>TRBV10-3|TRBJ1-1
AISSNLMNTEAF
>TRBV6-1|TRBJ1-3
ASSDPWSTIY
>TRBV7-2|TRBJ1-1
ASSLEGSGTEAF
>TRBV7-9|TRBJ2-7
AGGRGGSSYEQY
>TRBV30|TRBJ2-3
AWSRFHTDTQY
>TRBV30|TRBJ2-7
AWSVRAGVGAPYEQY
>TRBV30|TRBJ1-3
AWSAFGGTGNTIY
>TRBV5-4|TRBJ1-2
ASSLRVEGYGYT
>TRBV19|TRBJ1-1
ASRDRGNTEAF
>TRBV13|TRBJ1-2
ASSLRTASYGYT
>TRBV4-2|TRBJ1-1
ASSQGGRTHTEAF